Included here is one T cell receptor (beta chain) sequence, with context. The data were taken from a study of blood T cell repertoires in COVID-19. Whole-study context: Sites across the United States, Italy and Spain contributed samples from acute and convalescent COVID-19. Sources were T cells, B-cell-depleted T cells, or PBMCs; the material itself was cDNA or gDNA.

In the source study's methods: Reference gene primer amplification gave nucleated cell count estimates. The method was immunoSEQ multiplex PCR; TCRdb's version includes in-frame clones alone and lacks a portion of them. V and J calls and clone size are those listed in that table; D and trimming were worked out from the DNA. The sample gives more than 150,000 clones, approximately 84% of which show up once; less than 15% is in the top ten. Germline CDR1 is MDHEN and CDR2 is SYDVKM. V gave up 3 bases and J gave up 0 bases, with 10 bases separating them. The CDR3 consists of 15 residues. The gene calls are TRBV28 and TRBJ2-3; TRBD2 might be the D (6 bases). Specimen: peripheral blood. The receptor comes from a man younger than 35 with active or convalescent COVID-19. Written as DNA, the CDR3 is TGTGCCAGCAGTTTGGGACTCAGGAGCACAGATACGCAGTATTTT. Protein sequence: CASSLGLRSTDTQYF. The full variable domain, rest sourced from reference TRBV28 and TRBJ2-3, is DVKVTQSSRYLVKRTGEKVFLECVQDMDHENMFWYRQDPGLGLRLIYFSYDVKMKEKGDIPEGYSVSREKKERFSLILESASTNQTSMYLCASSLGLRSTDTQYFGPGTRLTVL.